The rows below give T cell receptor beta chains drawn from one sample of a study of CD8 T cells in ankylosing spondylitis. MiXCR, run by TCRdb on the 5' RACE reads, gives a single entry per CDR3 protein. Of about 320,000 distinct CDR3 sequences listed, around a tenth are singletons. Sample: blood, either unsorted or a sorted T cell fraction (not recorded which). These receptors were obtained from a female donor with ankylosing spondylitis or in good health (not recorded which). Both conserved end residues are trimmed from each CDR3. Each record gives: V gene, J gene, clone size, CDR3 protein. Not all rows give a size; the values are once, few, many and, for expanded clones, a class.

v_gene: TRBV20-1
j_gene: TRBJ2-1
abundance: many
CDR3aa: SAEASGTGASFGSYNEQF

v_gene: TRBV29-1
j_gene: TRBJ1-4
abundance: many
CDR3aa: SGRAYEKLF

v_gene: TRBV28
j_gene: TRBJ1-1
abundance: NA
CDR3aa: ASRFHRPNTEAF

v_gene: TRBV5-1
j_gene: TRBJ2-1
abundance: many
CDR3aa: ASSLATSGRAYNEQF

v_gene: TRBV27
j_gene: TRBJ2-7
abundance: many
CDR3aa: ASGIAGGFDYEQY

v_gene: TRBV29-1
j_gene: TRBJ2-5
abundance: many
CDR3aa: SVPLTGVKGTQY

v_gene: TRBV7-6
j_gene: TRBJ1-6
abundance: many
CDR3aa: ASSLWPDRGSPLH

v_gene: TRBV15
j_gene: TRBJ1-1
abundance: many
CDR3aa: ATSRDRPEAF

v_gene: TRBV15
j_gene: TRBJ2-5
abundance: many
CDR3aa: ATSRATGRSQETQY

v_gene: TRBV11-2
j_gene: TRBJ2-5
abundance: many
CDR3aa: ASRLEGLPGGETQY

v_gene: TRBV5-1
j_gene: TRBJ2-3
abundance: few
CDR3aa: ASSLVGGADTQY

v_gene: TRBV5-1
j_gene: TRBJ1-2
abundance: NA
CDR3aa: ASRAGQGDYGYT

v_gene: TRBV4-2
j_gene: TRBJ2-1
abundance: many
CDR3aa: ASSRGVPGPYNEQF

v_gene: TRBV7-2
j_gene: TRBJ1-2
abundance: NA
CDR3aa: ASSLARGGARGYT

v_gene: TRBV15
j_gene: TRBJ2-1
abundance: many
CDR3aa: ATSRDFLGSQF

v_gene: TRBV5-1
j_gene: TRBJ2-1
abundance: NA
CDR3aa: ASGAGTDNNEQF

v_gene: TRBV5-1
j_gene: TRBJ1-2
abundance: NA
CDR3aa: ASSLAGTFYGYT

v_gene: TRBV6-1
j_gene: TRBJ1-3
abundance: many
CDR3aa: ASSRQGLGNTIY

v_gene: TRBV5-1
j_gene: TRBJ1-1
abundance: many
CDR3aa: ASRTGDLLRAF

v_gene: TRBV6-1
j_gene: TRBJ1-6
abundance: NA
CDR3aa: ASLLATGSAWISPLH

v_gene: TRBV20-1
j_gene: TRBJ2-7
abundance: many
CDR3aa: SARDLASGIYEQY

v_gene: TRBV7-2
j_gene: TRBJ2-3
abundance: NA
CDR3aa: ASSQNFAGGGTDTQY